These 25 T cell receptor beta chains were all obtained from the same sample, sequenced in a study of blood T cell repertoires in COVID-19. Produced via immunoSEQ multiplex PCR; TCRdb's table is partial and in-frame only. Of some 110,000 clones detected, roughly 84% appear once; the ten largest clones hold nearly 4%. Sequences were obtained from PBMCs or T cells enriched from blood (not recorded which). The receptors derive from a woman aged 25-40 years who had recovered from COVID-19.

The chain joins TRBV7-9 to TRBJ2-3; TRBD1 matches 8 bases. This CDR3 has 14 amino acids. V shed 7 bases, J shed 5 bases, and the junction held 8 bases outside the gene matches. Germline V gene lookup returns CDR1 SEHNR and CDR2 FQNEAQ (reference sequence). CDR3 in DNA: TGTGCCAGCATCCCGGGACAGGCGTTAGATACGCAGTATTTT. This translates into CASIPGQALDTQYF.

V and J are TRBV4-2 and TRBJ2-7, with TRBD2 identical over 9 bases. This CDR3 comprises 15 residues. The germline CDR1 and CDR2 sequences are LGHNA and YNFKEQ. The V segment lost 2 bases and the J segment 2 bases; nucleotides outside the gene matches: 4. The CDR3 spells CASSQKREAPYEQYF. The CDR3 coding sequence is TGTGCCAGCAGCCAAAAGCGGGAGGCACCCTACGAGCAGTACTTC.

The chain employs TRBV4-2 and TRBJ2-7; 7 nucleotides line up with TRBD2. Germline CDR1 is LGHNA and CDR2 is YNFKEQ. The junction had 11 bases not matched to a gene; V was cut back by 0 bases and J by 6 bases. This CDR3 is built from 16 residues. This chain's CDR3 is CASSQEAASGESEQYF. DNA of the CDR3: TGTGCCAGCAGCCAAGAGGCGGCTAGCGGAGAGAGCGAGCAGTACTTC.

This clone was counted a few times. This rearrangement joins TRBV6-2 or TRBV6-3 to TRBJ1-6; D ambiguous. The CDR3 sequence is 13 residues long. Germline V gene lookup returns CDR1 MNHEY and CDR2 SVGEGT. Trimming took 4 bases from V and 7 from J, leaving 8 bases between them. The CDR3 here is CASSLSPNSPLHF. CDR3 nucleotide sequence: TGTGCCAGCAGTTTGAGCCCAAATTCACCCCTCCACTTT.

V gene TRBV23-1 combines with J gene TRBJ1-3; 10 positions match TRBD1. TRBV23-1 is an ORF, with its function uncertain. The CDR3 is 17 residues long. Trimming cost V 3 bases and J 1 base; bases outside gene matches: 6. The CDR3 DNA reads TGCGCCAGCAGTCACCGGGACAGGGGTTTGTCTGGAAACACCATATATTTT. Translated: CASSHRDRGLSGNTIYF.

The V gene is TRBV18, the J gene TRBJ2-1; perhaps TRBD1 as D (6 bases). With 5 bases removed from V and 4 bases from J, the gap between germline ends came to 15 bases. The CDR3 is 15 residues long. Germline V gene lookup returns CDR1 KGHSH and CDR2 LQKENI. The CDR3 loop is CASSSPGTKYNEQFF. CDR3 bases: TGTGCCAGCTCATCTCCCGGGACAAAGTACAATGAGCAGTTCTTC.

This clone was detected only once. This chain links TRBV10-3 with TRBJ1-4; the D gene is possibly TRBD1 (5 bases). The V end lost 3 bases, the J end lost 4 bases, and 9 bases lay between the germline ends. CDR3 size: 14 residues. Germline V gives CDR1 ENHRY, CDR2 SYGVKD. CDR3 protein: CAISDRDFNEKLFF. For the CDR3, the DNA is TGTGCCATCAGTGACCGGGACTTTAATGAAAAACTGTTTTTT.

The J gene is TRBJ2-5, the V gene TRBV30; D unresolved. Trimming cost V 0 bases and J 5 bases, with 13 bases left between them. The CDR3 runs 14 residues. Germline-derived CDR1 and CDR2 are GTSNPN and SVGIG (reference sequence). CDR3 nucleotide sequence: TGTGCCTGGAGTGTAGTCAGGCTACGGGAGACCCAGTACTTC. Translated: CAWSVVRLRETQYF.

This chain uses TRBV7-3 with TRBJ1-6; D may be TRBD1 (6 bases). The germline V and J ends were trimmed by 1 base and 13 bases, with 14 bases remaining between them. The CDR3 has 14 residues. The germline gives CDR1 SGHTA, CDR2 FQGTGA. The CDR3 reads CASSLRPGDYPLHF. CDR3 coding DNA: TGTGCCAGCAGCTTAAGGCCAGGGGACTATCCCCTCCACTTT.

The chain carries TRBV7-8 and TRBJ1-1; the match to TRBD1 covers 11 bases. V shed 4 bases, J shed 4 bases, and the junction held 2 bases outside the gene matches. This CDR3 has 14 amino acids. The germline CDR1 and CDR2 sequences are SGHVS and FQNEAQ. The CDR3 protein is CASSWGQGVTEAFF. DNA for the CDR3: TGTGCCAGCAGCTGGGGACAGGGGGTCACTGAAGCTTTCTTT.

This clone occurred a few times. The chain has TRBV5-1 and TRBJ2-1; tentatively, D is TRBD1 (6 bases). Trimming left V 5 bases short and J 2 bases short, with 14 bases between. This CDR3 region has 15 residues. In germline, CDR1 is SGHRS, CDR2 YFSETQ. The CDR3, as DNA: TGCGCCAGCAGTTCCCTCGGGACAACCTACAATGAGCAGTTCTTC. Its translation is CASSSLGTTYNEQFF.

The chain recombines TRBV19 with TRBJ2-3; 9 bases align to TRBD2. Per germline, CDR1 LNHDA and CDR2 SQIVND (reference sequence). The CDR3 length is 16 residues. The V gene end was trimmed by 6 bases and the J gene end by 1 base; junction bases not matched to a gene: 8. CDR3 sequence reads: CASRMTSGRRTDTQYF. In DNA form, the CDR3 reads TGTGCCAGTAGGATGACTAGCGGCCGGCGCACAGATACGCAGTATTTT.

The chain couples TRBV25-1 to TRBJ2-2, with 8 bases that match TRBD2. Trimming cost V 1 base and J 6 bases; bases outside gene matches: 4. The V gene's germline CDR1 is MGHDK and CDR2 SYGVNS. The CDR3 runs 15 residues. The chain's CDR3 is CASSELQRESGELFF. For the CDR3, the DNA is TGTGCCAGCAGTGAATTACAGCGGGAGTCCGGGGAGCTGTTTTTT.

CDR3 protein: CASTWGGSTDTQYF. DNA of the CDR3: TGTGCCAGCACCTGGGGAGGCAGCACAGATACGCAGTATTTT. This chain connects TRBV7-8 to TRBJ2-3; the D gene is possibly TRBD2 (6 bases). CDR3 size: 14 residues. V lost 7 bases, J lost 0 bases, and 11 bases lay in between. CDR1 is SGHVS, CDR2 FQNEAQ, per germline.

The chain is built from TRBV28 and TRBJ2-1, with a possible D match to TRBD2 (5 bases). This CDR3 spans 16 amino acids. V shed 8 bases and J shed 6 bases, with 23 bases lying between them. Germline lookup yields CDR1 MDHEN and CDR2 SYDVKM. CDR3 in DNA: TGTGCCAGCCTACGCTCGAGGGCCGATGTGGGCAATGAGCAGTTCTTC. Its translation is CASLRSRADVGNEQFF.

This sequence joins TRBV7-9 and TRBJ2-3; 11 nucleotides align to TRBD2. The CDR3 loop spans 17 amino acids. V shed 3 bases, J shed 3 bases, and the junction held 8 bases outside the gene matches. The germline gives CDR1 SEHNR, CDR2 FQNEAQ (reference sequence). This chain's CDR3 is CASSFSLAGGRTDTQYF. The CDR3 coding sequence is TGTGCCAGCAGCTTTAGTCTAGCGGGAGGTCGAACAGATACGCAGTATTTT. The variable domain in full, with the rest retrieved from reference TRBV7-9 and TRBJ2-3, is DTGVSQNPRHKITKRGQNVTFRCDPISEHNRLYWYRQTLGQGPEFLTYFQNEAQLEKSRLLSDRFSAERPKGSFSTLEIQRTEQGDSAMYLCASSFSLAGGRTDTQYFGPGTRLTVL.

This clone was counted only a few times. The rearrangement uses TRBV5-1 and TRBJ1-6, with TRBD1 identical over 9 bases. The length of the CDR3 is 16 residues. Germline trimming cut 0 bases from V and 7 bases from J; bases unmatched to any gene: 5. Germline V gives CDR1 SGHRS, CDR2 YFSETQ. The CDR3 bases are TGCGCCAGCAGCTTGGGACTCGGACAGGGGAATTCACCCCTCCACTTT. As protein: CASSLGLGQGNSPLHF.

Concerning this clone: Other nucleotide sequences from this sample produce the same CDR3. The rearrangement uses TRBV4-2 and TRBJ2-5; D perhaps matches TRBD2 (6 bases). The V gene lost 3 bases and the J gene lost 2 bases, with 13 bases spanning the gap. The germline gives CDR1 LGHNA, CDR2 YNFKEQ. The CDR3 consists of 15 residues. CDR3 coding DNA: TGTGCCAGCAGCCAGGACGGGAGAAAACAAGAGACCCAGTACTTC. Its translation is CASSQDGRKQETQYF.

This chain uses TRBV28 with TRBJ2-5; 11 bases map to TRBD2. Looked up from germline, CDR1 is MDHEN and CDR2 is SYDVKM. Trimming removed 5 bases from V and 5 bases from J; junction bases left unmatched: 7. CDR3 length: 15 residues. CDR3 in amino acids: CASSPNLAGGETQYF. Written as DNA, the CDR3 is TGTGCCAGCAGTCCTAACCTAGCGGGAGGCGAGACCCAGTACTTC.

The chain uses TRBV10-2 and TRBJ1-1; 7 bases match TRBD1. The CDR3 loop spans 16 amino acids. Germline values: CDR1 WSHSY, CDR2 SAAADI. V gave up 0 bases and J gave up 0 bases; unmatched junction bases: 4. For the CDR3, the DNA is TGCGCCAGCAGTGAGTCGGGCGGGACAGTGAACACTGAAGCTTTCTTT. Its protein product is CASSESGGTVNTEAFF.

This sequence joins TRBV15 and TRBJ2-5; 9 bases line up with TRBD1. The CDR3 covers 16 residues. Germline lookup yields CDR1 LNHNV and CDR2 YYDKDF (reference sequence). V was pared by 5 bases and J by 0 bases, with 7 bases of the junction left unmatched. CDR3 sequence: CATSRQGGAYQETQYF. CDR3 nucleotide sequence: TGTGCCACCAGCCGACAGGGGGGAGCGTACCAAGAGACCCAGTACTTC. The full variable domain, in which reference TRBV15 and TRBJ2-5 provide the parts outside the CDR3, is DAMVIQNPRYQVTQFGKPVTLSCSQTLNHNVMYWYQQKSSQAPKLLFHYYDKDFNNEADTPDNFQSRRPNTSFCFLDIRSPGLGDTAMYLCATSRQGGAYQETQYFGPGTRLLVL.

This CDR3 reads CASSPDRGKYEQYF. The CDR3 nucleotides are TGTGCCAGCTCACCAGACAGGGGGAAGTACGAGCAGTACTTC. The chain recombines TRBV18 with TRBJ2-7, with 9 positions matching TRBD1. There are 14 residues in the CDR3. The germline V gene encodes CDR1 KGHSH and CDR2 LQKENI. J lost 4 bases, V lost 2 bases, and 3 bases had no gene match. Full variable domain (remainder filled in from reference TRBV18 and TRBJ2-7): NAGVMQNPRHLVRRRGQEARLRCSPMKGHSHVYWYRQLPEEGLKFMVYLQKENIIDESGMPKERFSAEFPKEGPSILRIQQVVRGDSAAYFCASSPDRGKYEQYFGPGTRLTVT.

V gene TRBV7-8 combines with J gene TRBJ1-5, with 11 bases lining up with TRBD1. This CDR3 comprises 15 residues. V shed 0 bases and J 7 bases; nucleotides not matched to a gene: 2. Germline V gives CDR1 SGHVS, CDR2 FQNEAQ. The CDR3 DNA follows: TGTGCCAGCAGCTTAGCTGGGACAGGGGGACAGCCCCAGCATTTT. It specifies CASSLAGTGGQPQHF.

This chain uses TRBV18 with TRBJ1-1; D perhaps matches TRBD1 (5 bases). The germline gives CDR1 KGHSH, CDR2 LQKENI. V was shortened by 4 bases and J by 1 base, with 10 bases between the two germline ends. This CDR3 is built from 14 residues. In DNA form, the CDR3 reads TGTGCCAGCTCACGTGGGGGGACGAACACTGAAGCTTTCTTT. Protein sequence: CASSRGGTNTEAFF.

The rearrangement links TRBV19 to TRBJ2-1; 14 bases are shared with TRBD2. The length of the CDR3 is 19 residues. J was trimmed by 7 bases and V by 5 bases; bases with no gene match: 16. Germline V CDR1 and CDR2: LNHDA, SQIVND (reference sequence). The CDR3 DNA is TGTGCCAGTAGTGGCGAAAGGACTAGCGGGAGGCAATCGGGGAATGAGCAGTTCTTC. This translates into CASSGERTSGRQSGNEQFF.